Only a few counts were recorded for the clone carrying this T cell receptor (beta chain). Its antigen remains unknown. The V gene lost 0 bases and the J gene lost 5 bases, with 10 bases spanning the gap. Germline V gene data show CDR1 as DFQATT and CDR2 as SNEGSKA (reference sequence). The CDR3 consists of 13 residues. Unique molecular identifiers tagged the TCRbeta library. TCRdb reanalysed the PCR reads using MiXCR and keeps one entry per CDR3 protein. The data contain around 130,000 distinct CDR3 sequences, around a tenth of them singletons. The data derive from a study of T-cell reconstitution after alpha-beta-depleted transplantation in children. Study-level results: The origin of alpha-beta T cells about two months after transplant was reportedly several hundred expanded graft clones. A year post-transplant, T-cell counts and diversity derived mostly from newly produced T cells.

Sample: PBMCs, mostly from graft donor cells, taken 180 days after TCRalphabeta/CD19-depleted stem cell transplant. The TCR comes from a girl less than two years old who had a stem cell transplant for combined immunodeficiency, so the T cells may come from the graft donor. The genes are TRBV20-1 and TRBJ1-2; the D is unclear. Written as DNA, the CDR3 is TGCAGTGCTAGAGAGAGGACGGTTTATGGCTACACCTTC. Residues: CSARERTVYGYTF.